This T cell receptor (beta chain) emerged from a study of T-cell reconstitution after alpha-beta-depleted transplantation in children. Preparation of the TCRbeta library was carried out with unique molecular identifiers. In TCRdb, the PCR reads were re-called with MiXCR into one record per CDR3 protein. The profile shows a few hundred thousand distinct CDR3 sequences, 12% of them singletons. CDR1 is MGHDK and CDR2 is SYGVNS in the germline V gene. The length of the CDR3 is 14 residues. V lost 1 base to trimming and J lost 7 bases; unmatched junction nucleotides: 7. The TCR originated in a human donor who donated a stem cell graft to a child with combined immunodeficiency. The V gene is TRBV25-1, the J gene TRBJ2-7, with 7 bases aligning to TRBD1. This specimen was PBMCs from the stem cell graft donor, taken from the stem cell graft. DNA of the CDR3: TGTGCCAGCAGTGAATTGGGGACAGCGAGTGAGCAGTACTTC. Protein product: CASSELGTASEQYF.